These T cell receptor beta chains were read from a single sample in a study of blood T cell repertoires in COVID-19. Assay used: immunoSEQ multiplex PCR; TCRdb lists only in-frame clones, some missing. In the table there are tens of thousands of clones, roughly 90% of which are singletons. The sample comprised peripheral blood. The receptors were gathered from a man aged 55 to 70 with active COVID-19. CDR3s include the opening cysteine and the closing phenylalanine or tryptophan. The order of the fields is D gene, CDR3 length, clone size, V gene, J gene, CDR3 DNA, CDR3 protein. A D gene is named only where the DNA matches it firmly. Clone sizes are given selectively: once, few, many, or a class where the clone is expanded.

>TRBD1|16|few|TRBV7-8|TRBJ2-2
TGTGCCAGCAGCTTAGCAGGACAGGCGAACACCGGGGAGCTGTTTTTT
CASSLAGQANTGELFF
>.|14|.|TRBV25-1|TRBJ1-2
TGTGCCAGCAGTGTAAGGGGAAGTGTGTATGGCTACACCTTC
CASSVRGSVYGYTF
>TRBD1|14|.|TRBV6-5|TRBJ2-7
TGTGCCAGCAGAATGGACAGGGTCATGTACGAGCAGTACTTC
CASRMDRVMYEQYF
>.|14|few|TRBV5-8|TRBJ1-5
TGTGCCAGCAGCTTGGGGAGGGAGGGCCAGCCCCAGCATTTT
CASSLGREGQPQHF
>TRBD1|16|.|TRBV27|TRBJ1-6
TGTGCCAGCAGCCCCGACAGGGGGACCTATAATTCACCCCTCCACTTT
CASSPDRGTYNSPLHF
>TRBD1|16|once|TRBV6-1|TRBJ2-3
TGTGCCAGCAGTGTGGGACAGGGGATAGGGACAGATACGCAGTATTTT
CASSVGQGIGTDTQYF
>TRBD2|17|.|TRBV25-1|TRBJ2-2
TGTGCCAGCAGTGAATGGACCGGGAGGGCCGCGAACGGGGAGCTGTTTTTT
CASSEWTGRAANGELFF
>TRBD2|18|.|TRBV11-2|TRBJ2-1
TGTGCCAGCAGCTTAGAGACTAGCGGGGTAAGCTCCTACAATGAGCAGTTCTTC
CASSLETSGVSSYNEQFF
>.|12|few|TRBV10-1|TRBJ2-7
TGCGCCAGCAGTGAGGAGGGAAACGAGCAGTACTTC
CASSEEGNEQYF
>TRBD1|14|.|TRBV11-3|TRBJ2-2
TGTGCCAGCAGCCCGGGACAGGGGAGCGGGGAGCTGTTTTTT
CASSPGQGSGELFF
>TRBD1|13|.|TRBV5-1|TRBJ2-7
TGCGCCAGCACCGGGACAGCCCACGGCGAGCAGTACTTC
CASTGTAHGEQYF
>.|12|.|TRBV18|TRBJ2-7
TGTGCCAGCTCACAGGGGCGTGAGGAGCAGTACTTC
CASSQGREEQYF
>TRBD1|14|.|TRBV29-1|TRBJ2-7
TGCAGCGTTTTGGACAGGGGGACAAGGCACGAGCAGTACTTC
CSVLDRGTRHEQYF
>.|16|.|TRBV9|TRBJ1-6
TGTGCCAGCAGCGACGGGACTGCTCACTATAATTCACCCCTCCACTTT
CASSDGTAHYNSPLHF
>TRBD2|12|.|TRBV9|TRBJ2-7
TGTGCCAGCAGCGGGCGGGAGGGGGAGCAGTACTTC
CASSGREGEQYF
>TRBD2|16|once|TRBV20-1|TRBJ2-1
TGCAGTGCTAGTCCATCGGGGACTAGCGGTTACAATGAGCAGTTCTTC
CSASPSGTSGYNEQFF
>TRBD1|14|.|TRBV27|TRBJ2-1
TGTGCCAGCAGTTGGGACAGGGGAAACAATGAGCAGTTCTTC
CASSWDRGNNEQFF
>.|15|.|TRBV15|TRBJ1-5
TGTGCCACCAGCAGACAACAGGATAGCAATCAGCCCCAGCATTTT
CATSRQQDSNQPQHF